The 9 T cell receptor beta chains below come from one sample, sequenced in a study of sequential checkpoint blockade in melanoma. As for treatment: randomized to nivolumab then ipilimumab (arm A) or the reverse (arm B). Generated by immunoSEQ multiplex PCR, the TCRdb table keeps only in-frame clones and is missing some. The data hold 13,000 or so clones, with 82% observed a single time. This sample comprised CD8+ T cells sorted from blood (inferred from file names), obtained from a patient given nivolumab and ipilimumab in sequence. Receptors were obtained from a human donor with melanoma.

The chain uses TRBV6-5 and TRBJ1-1, with D perhaps TRBD1 (6 bases). The germline V and J ends were trimmed by 7 bases and 5 bases, with 11 bases remaining between them. This CDR3 spans 12 amino acids. Germline assignment: CDR1 MNHEY and CDR2 SVGAGI. In DNA form, the CDR3 reads TGTGCCAGCAAAACAGGGAATACTGAAGCTTTCTTT. Translating gives CASKTGNTEAFF.

The chain combines TRBV11-3 with TRBJ2-7; D gene uncertain. V was shortened by 7 bases and J by 6 bases, with 10 bases between the two germline ends. In germline, CDR1 is SGHNT, CDR2 YENEEA. The CDR3 spans 11 residues. CDR3: CASNQVSEQYF. Written as DNA, the CDR3 is TGTGCCAGCAATCAGGTTAGCGAGCAGTACTTC. Supplemented by reference TRBV11-3 and TRBJ2-7, the full variable domain reads EAGVVQSPRYKIIEKKQPVAFWCNPISGHNTLYWYLQNLGQGPELLIRYENEEAVDDSQLPKDRFSAERLKGVDSTLKIQPAELGDSAVYLCASNQVSEQYFGPGTRLTVT.

J is TRBJ2-7 and V is TRBV9; 8 bases align to TRBD2. This CDR3 has 14 residues. Looked up from germline, CDR1 is SGDLS and CDR2 is YYNGEE. With V trimmed by 0 bases and J by 5 bases, 4 bases remained unmatched. CDR3 amino acids: CASSVAGGMDEQYF. CDR3 DNA: TGTGCCAGCAGCGTAGCGGGAGGGATGGACGAGCAGTACTTC. Full variable domain (rest looked up from reference TRBV9 and TRBJ2-7): DSGVTQTPKHLITATGQRVTLRCSPRSGDLSVYWYQQSLDQGLQFLIQYYNGEERAKGNILERFSAQQFPDLHSELNLSSLELGDSALYFCASSVAGGMDEQYFGPGTRLTVT.

The chain carries TRBV30 and TRBJ1-6, with D perhaps matching TRBD1 (5 bases). The CDR3 covers 13 residues. Per germline, CDR1 GTSNPN and CDR2 SVGIG (reference sequence). Trimming took off 1 base at V and 7 bases at J, with 8 bases between the two ends. The CDR3 DNA reads as TGTGCCTGGAGTGGGGGCACGAATTCACCCCTCCACTTT. This encodes CAWSGGTNSPLHF.

This rearrangement joins TRBV27 to TRBJ1-2; D unclear. V gave up 1 base and J gave up 6 bases, with 12 bases separating them. CDR3 size: 14 residues. Germline CDR1 MNHEY, CDR2 SMNVEV (reference sequence). CDR3 amino acids: CASSLYAGLHGYTF. DNA for the CDR3: TGTGCCAGCAGTTTATACGCAGGCCTGCATGGCTACACCTTC.

With respect to this clone: The sample has other DNA sequences that encode this CDR3 too. This sequence joins TRBV27 and TRBJ1-1; 8 positions agree with TRBD1. This CDR3 region has 15 residues. The junction had 7 bases not matched to a gene; V was cut back by 6 bases and J by 1 base. The germline V gene encodes CDR1 MNHEY and CDR2 SMNVEV (reference sequence). The CDR3 nucleotides read TGTGCCAGCAGGGACAGGGAGGATGGGAACACTGAAGCTTTCTTT. Amino acid sequence: CASRDREDGNTEAFF.

This chain joins TRBV9 and TRBJ2-1; 9 bases line up with TRBD2. Trimming took 3 bases from V and 3 from J; bases not matched to a gene: 7. Germline lookup yields CDR1 SGDLS and CDR2 YYNGEE. CDR3 size: 16 residues. CDR3 DNA sequence: TGTGCCAGCAGCGCCTACAGCGGGGGGAGCTACAATGAGCAGTTCTTC. Translating gives CASSAYSGGSYNEQFF.

The sample holds one count of this clone. The chain carries TRBV21-1 and TRBJ2-5; the D call in the table, TRBD2, was not verified against the DNA. TRBV21-1 has pseudogene status. The CDR3 totals 18 residues. CDR3 in amino acids: CASTRGQRGEMYQETQYF. CDR3 bases: TGTGCCAGCACCCGGGGCCAGCGGGGGGAAATGTACCAAGAGACCCAGTACTTC.

The chain is built from TRBV7-8 and TRBJ1-1, with D possibly matching TRBD1 (5 bases). Germline V lookup: CDR1 SGHVS, CDR2 FQNEAQ. The CDR3 runs 11 residues. Trimming cost V 8 bases and J 11 bases, with 15 bases left between them. The CDR3: CASGDFFGAFF. The CDR3 nucleotides are TGTGCCAGCGGGGACTTTTTTGGGGCTTTCTTT.